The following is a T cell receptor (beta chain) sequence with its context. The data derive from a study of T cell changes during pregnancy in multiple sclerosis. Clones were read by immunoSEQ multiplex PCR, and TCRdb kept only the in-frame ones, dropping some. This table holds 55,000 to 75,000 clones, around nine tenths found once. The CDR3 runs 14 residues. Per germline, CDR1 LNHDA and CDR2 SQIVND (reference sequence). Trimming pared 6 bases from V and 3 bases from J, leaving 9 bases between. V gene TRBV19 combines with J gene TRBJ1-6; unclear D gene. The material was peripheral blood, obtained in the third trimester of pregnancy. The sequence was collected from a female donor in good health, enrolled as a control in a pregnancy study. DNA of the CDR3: TGTGCCAGTAGGCAGGATCACTATAATTCACCCCTCCACTTT. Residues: CASRQDHYNSPLHF.